These T cell receptor beta chains were read from a single sample in a study of T cell responses to AZD1222 COVID-19 vaccine. TCRdb keeps only in-frame clones here, not all; method: immunoSEQ multiplex PCR. The sample lists fewer than 180,000 clones, roughly 90% seen once, with approximately 3.3% in the top ten. The source material was peripheral blood, sampled 28 days after the second AZD1222 dose. The receptors here all came from an adult who received the AZD1222 COVID-19 vaccine. Each CDR3 is given with its conserved first and last residue. The D gene is left open where the match is weak.

d_call	j_call	v_call	cdr3_aa
TRBD1	TRBJ2-7	TRBV11-2	CASSSPPGTGYHEQYF
-	TRBJ1-6	TRBV2	CASQGTGNSPLHF
-	TRBJ1-6	TRBV18	CASSTGGVDSPLHF
TRBD1	TRBJ2-7	TRBV3-1/TRBV3-2	CASSHAGTATYEQYF
TRBD2	TRBJ2-3	TRBV11-3	CASSLASAGSGADTQYF
-	TRBJ1-4	TRBV18	CASSPQQLNEKLFF
-	TRBJ2-3	TRBV5-1	CASSPAGGWADTQYF
TRBD2	TRBJ2-5	TRBV7-2	CASSEREALAKTQYF
-	TRBJ1-4	TRBV27	CASSKTVRNEKLFF
-	TRBJ1-4	TRBV7-9	CASSTNEKLFF
-	TRBJ2-5	TRBV7-9	CASSLENTGTQYF
-	TRBJ2-1	TRBV7-9	CASSPLGTNEQFF
-	TRBJ1-6	TRBV6-5	CASRQGKSPLHF
TRBD2	TRBJ2-7	TRBV4-1	CASSQDPGRAHEQYF
-	TRBJ1-5	TRBV27	CASSFRRMGTDGNQPQHF
TRBD2	TRBJ2-2	TRBV4-2	CASSQAAQAGVSNTGELFF
-	TRBJ2-7	TRBV5-1	CASSPTRPGLNEQYF
TRBD2	TRBJ2-1	TRBV18	CASSPPGTSGNNEQFF
-	TRBJ2-5	TRBV27	CASSSGVGQGVGETQYF
TRBD2	TRBJ2-7	TRBV3-1/TRBV3-2	CASSQAGTRAYEQYF
-	TRBJ2-4	TRBV19	CASSNPGDKNIQYF
-	TRBJ2-7	TRBV4-1	CASSQDPLGYEQYF
TRBD2	TRBJ2-2	TRBV10-3	CAISQGLAGGSTGELFF
TRBD2	TRBJ2-7	TRBV7-2	CASSLTSGSYEQYF
-	TRBJ1-2	TRBV5-1	CASSLQRNYGYTF
-	TRBJ2-5	TRBV24-1	CATQKTVRETQYF
-	TRBJ2-7	TRBV2	CASSGRLVYEQYF
-	TRBJ1-5	TRBV12-1	CASRLTGHLRNQPQHF
-	TRBJ2-7	TRBV19	CASGDRDFFYEQYF
TRBD2	TRBJ2-1	TRBV5-1	CASSRLGSGSSYNEQFF
TRBD1	TRBJ1-4	TRBV5-6	CASSLPRTGTFSNEKLFF
-	TRBJ1-2	TRBV28	CAIKVWGNYGYTF
-	TRBJ1-3	TRBV19	CASSATGLTGNTIYF
-	TRBJ1-2	TRBV18	CASSPGEANYGYTF
-	TRBJ1-6	TRBV5-5	CASSLGQFNSPLHF
TRBD2	TRBJ2-5	TRBV2	CASSEATSGDDF
-	TRBJ2-5	TRBV7-2	CASSLVAAQETQYF
TRBD1	TRBJ1-2	TRBV6-2/TRBV6-3	CASSTDRADGYTF
TRBD1	TRBJ1-4	TRBV5-5	CASSYGAGGGGEKLFF
-	TRBJ2-7	TRBV30	CAWSRATKAYEQYF
-	TRBJ2-1	TRBV7-8	CASSFGRYNEQFF
-	TRBJ1-1	TRBV10-3	CAISESKLRVNSEAFF
-	TRBJ1-2	TRBV10-3	CAIRGGNDYGYTF
TRBD2	TRBJ2-2	TRBV7-6	CASSLRSGRNTGELFF
-	TRBJ1-4	TRBV5-6	CASSFLQATNEKLFF
TRBD1	TRBJ2-1	TRBV9	CASSNTDRGPYNEQFF
-	TRBJ1-3	TRBV18	CASSPLPNPGRNTIYF
TRBD1	TRBJ1-1	TRBV5-6	CASSYLAGTGTEAFF
-	TRBJ2-7	TRBV19	CASSARLTPYEQYF
TRBD1	TRBJ1-1	TRBV28	CASSPGQGAGTEAFF